This TCR beta chain stems from a study of blood T cell repertoires in COVID-19. Germline lookup yields CDR1 MGHRA and CDR2 YSYEKL. Trimming stripped 3 bases from V and 7 bases from J, with 15 bases between. The CDR3 loop spans 14 amino acids. Here immunoSEQ multiplex PCR was the method, and the copy in TCRdb shows in-frame clones only, minus some. This sample has roughly 100,000 clones; about four fifths occur once, and the top ten carry about 18%. The sample comprised peripheral blood. This chain links TRBV4-1 with TRBJ1-1; D is unclear. This TCR was sampled from a man older than 75 with acute or convalescent COVID-19. The CDR3 DNA reads as TGCGCCAGCAGCCAGGCTGCAAACGAGGGTGAAGCTTTCTTT. Amino acid sequence: CASSQAANEGEAFF.